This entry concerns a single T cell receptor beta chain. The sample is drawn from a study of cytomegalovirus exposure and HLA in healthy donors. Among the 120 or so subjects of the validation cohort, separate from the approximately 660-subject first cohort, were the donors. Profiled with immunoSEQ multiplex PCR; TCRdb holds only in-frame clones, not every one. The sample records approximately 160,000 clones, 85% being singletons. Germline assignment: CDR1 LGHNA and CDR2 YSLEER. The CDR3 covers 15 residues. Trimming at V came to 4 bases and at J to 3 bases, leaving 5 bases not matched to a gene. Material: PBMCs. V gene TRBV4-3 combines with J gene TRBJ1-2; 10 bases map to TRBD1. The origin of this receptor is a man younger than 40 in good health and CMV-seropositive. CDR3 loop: CASSLRTGGDYGYTF. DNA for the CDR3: TGCGCCAGCAGCCTGAGGACAGGGGGGGACTATGGCTACACCTTC.